This T cell receptor (beta chain) was identified during a study of T cell responses to AZD1222 COVID-19 vaccine. Turning to this clone: The antigen is not known.

The CDR3 is 17 residues long. CDR1 and CDR2 (germline): MGHRA, YSYEKL. J lost 2 bases, V lost 4 bases, and 6 bases had no gene match. Study-level points and caveats: Spike-wide vaccine-associated CD4 TCRs dominated at 160-218 and 743-854. Females outnumbered males among donors, who were mostly white British; clonal diversity was possibly underestimated.

Profiling relied on immunoSEQ multiplex PCR, and the TCRdb table lists in-frame clones only, not all of them. This sample has 100,000 to 150,000 clones, with around 87% found just once. V gene TRBV4-1 combines with J gene TRBJ2-2; 11 bases are a match to TRBD2. The receptor's source is an adult in good health. Here the sequenced sample was peripheral blood, taken on day 0 of AZD1222 vaccination. CDR3 in amino acids: CASSLTTSGGNTGELFF. CDR3 sequence (DNA): TGCGCCAGCAGCCTCACAACTAGCGGGGGAAACACCGGGGAGCTGTTTTTT.